A selection of T cell receptor beta chains follows, all from one sample in a study of cytomegalovirus exposure and HLA in healthy donors. Assay used: immunoSEQ multiplex PCR; TCRdb lists only in-frame clones, some missing. The sample carries some 140,000 clones, 76% recorded once. Sequenced sample: PBMCs. The receptor source for this set is a man aged 40-49 years in good health and CMV-seronegative. Each CDR3 is given with its conserved first and last residue. The D gene is left open where the match is weak. Rows may omit the clone size; those that give it use once, few, many or a size class.

d_gene: TRBD2; abundance: NA; j_gene: TRBJ2-1; v_gene: TRBV28; CDR3aa: CASSFKGGRGYNEQFF; CDR3nt: TGTGCCAGCAGTTTTAAAGGCGGGAGAGGGTACAATGAGCAGTTCTTC
d_gene: NA; abundance: NA; j_gene: TRBJ1-2; v_gene: TRBV6-1; CDR3aa: CASSETYNYGYTF; CDR3nt: TGTGCCAGCAGCGAAACCTATAACTATGGCTACACCTTC
d_gene: NA; abundance: NA; j_gene: TRBJ1-1; v_gene: TRBV19; CDR3aa: CAGNHTTPTEAFF; CDR3nt: TGTGCCGGAAACCATACTACACCCACTGAAGCTTTCTTT
d_gene: NA; abundance: few; j_gene: TRBJ1-2; v_gene: TRBV6-6; CDR3aa: CASSYSDMGYGYTF; CDR3nt: TGTGCCAGCAGTTACTCGGACATGGGCTATGGCTACACCTTC
d_gene: NA; abundance: NA; j_gene: TRBJ1-3; v_gene: TRBV7-8; CDR3aa: CASSARARPGNSGNTIYF; CDR3nt: TGTGCCAGCAGCGCACGAGCCCGCCCAGGCAACTCTGGAAACACCATATATTTT
d_gene: TRBD2; abundance: few; j_gene: TRBJ2-7; v_gene: TRBV18; CDR3aa: CASSQTSGFTSYEQYF; CDR3nt: TGTGCCAGCTCGCAGACTAGCGGGTTCACCTCCTACGAGCAGTACTTC
d_gene: NA; abundance: NA; j_gene: TRBJ2-1; v_gene: TRBV19; CDR3aa: CASSISVIGYNEQFF; CDR3nt: TGTGCCAGTAGCATTAGCGTTATTGGCTACAATGAGCAGTTCTTC
d_gene: NA; abundance: NA; j_gene: TRBJ2-5; v_gene: TRBV2; CDR3aa: CASRSVLETQYF; CDR3nt: TGTGCCAGCAGGTCCGTCTTAGAGACCCAGTACTTC
d_gene: TRBD2; abundance: NA; j_gene: TRBJ2-5; v_gene: TRBV11-3; CDR3aa: CASSPGGSGGRKETQYF; CDR3nt: TGTGCCAGCAGCCCAGGGGGTAGCGGGGGCCGCAAAGAGACCCAGTACTTC
d_gene: TRBD1; abundance: NA; j_gene: TRBJ2-7; v_gene: TRBV5-1; CDR3aa: CASGPTGASSYEQYF; CDR3nt: TGCGCCAGCGGACCGACAGGGGCGAGCTCCTACGAGCAGTACTTC
d_gene: NA; abundance: NA; j_gene: TRBJ2-7; v_gene: TRBV6-6; CDR3aa: CASSRDSYEQYF; CDR3nt: TGTGCCAGCAGCCGGGACTCCTACGAGCAGTACTTC
d_gene: TRBD2; abundance: NA; j_gene: TRBJ2-5; v_gene: TRBV2; CDR3aa: CASSGGLAGGLETQYF; CDR3nt: TGTGCCAGCAGTGGTGGACTAGCGGGAGGTTTGGAGACCCAGTACTTC
d_gene: TRBD1; abundance: few; j_gene: TRBJ2-5; v_gene: TRBV5-1; CDR3aa: CASSLSTGGNTQYF; CDR3nt: TGCGCCAGCAGCCTGTCGACAGGGGGTAACACCCAGTACTTC
d_gene: NA; abundance: NA; j_gene: TRBJ2-5; v_gene: TRBV9; CDR3aa: CASSVVSESPTQYF; CDR3nt: TGTGCCAGCAGCGTAGTGTCAGAATCCCCAACCCAGTACTTC
d_gene: NA; abundance: NA; j_gene: TRBJ2-3; v_gene: TRBV29-1; CDR3aa: CSVHAGFFTDTQYF; CDR3nt: TGCAGCGTTCACGCGGGCTTTTTCACAGATACGCAGTATTTT
d_gene: TRBD2; abundance: NA; j_gene: TRBJ2-1; v_gene: TRBV6-5; CDR3aa: CASRLRLAGAGEQFF; CDR3nt: TGTGCCAGCAGGCTGAGACTAGCGGGAGCCGGGGAGCAGTTCTTC
d_gene: NA; abundance: NA; j_gene: TRBJ1-1; v_gene: TRBV29-1; CDR3aa: CSGGGGVDTEAFF; CDR3nt: TGCAGCGGGGGCGGGGGCGTCGACACTGAAGCTTTCTTT